This is a list of T cell receptor beta chains from one sample in a study of cytomegalovirus exposure and HLA in healthy donors. Sequencing used immunoSEQ multiplex PCR; TCRdb keeps in-frame clones, though not all of them. Found here are over 150,000 clones, 91% of them singletons; the top ten hold approximately 2.9%. Sequenced input: PBMCs. The source of these receptors is a woman younger than 35 in good health and CMV-seropositive. CDR3s include the opening cysteine and the closing phenylalanine or tryptophan. D genes are given only for firm matches. A row's size may be missing; if present it is once, few, many or a size class.

v_gene	d_gene	abundance	j_gene	CDR3nt	CDR3aa
TRBV25-1	TRBD1	once	TRBJ2-1	TGTGCCAGCAGAGGACAGGATACTCTTCCCCTCTACAATGAGCAGTTCTTC	CASRGQDTLPLYNEQFF
TRBV6-6	.	once	TRBJ2-3	TGTGCCAGCAGTATTGGGGGGGGCGGAGGCACAGATACGCAGTATTTT	CASSIGGGGGTDTQYF
TRBV7-8	.	.	TRBJ2-1	TGTGCCAGCAGCTTTAGGCAGGGGAATGAGCAGTTCTTC	CASSFRQGNEQFF
TRBV6-6	TRBD1	few	TRBJ1-3	TGTGCCAGCACCCTCCAGGGGGCGCCTGGAAACACCATATATTTT	CASTLQGAPGNTIYF
TRBV4-3	.	.	TRBJ2-3	TGCGCCAGCAGCCAACCTGGGGGCGGAGATACGCAGTATTTT	CASSQPGGGDTQYF
TRBV15	.	.	TRBJ1-2	TGTGCCACCAGCAGAGATCGGGGAGGAAACTATGGCTACACCTTC	CATSRDRGGNYGYTF
TRBV19	.	.	TRBJ2-3	TGTGCCCCCCGTCGGACAGATACGCAGTATTTT	CAPRRTDTQYF
TRBV6-1	.	.	TRBJ2-1	TGTGCCAGCAACGAGCAGGGGCTAAGCTACAATGAGCAGTTCTTC	CASNEQGLSYNEQFF
TRBV11-2	.	.	TRBJ2-3	TGTGCCAGCAGCTTCTCCTTTACAGGGATCGGCACAGATACGCAGTATTTT	CASSFSFTGIGTDTQYF
TRBV7-9	TRBD2	.	TRBJ2-1	TGTGCCAGCAGCTGGGGGCTAGCGGGGACCCGCTCCTACAATGAGCAGTTCTTC	CASSWGLAGTRSYNEQFF
TRBV6-1	.	.	TRBJ1-2	TGTGCCAGCAGACAGATTCCCATCCTATATGGCTACACCTTC	CASRQIPILYGYTF
TRBV11-2	.	.	TRBJ2-1	TGTGCCAGCAGCTTAGGACAGTTAGCACCTTACAATGAGCAGTTCTTC	CASSLGQLAPYNEQFF
TRBV2	.	.	TRBJ1-5	TGTGCCAGCAGGGGGCAGAATCAGCCCCAGCATTTT	CASRGQNQPQHF
TRBV28	.	.	TRBJ2-6	TGTGCCAGCAACATGCCGAGGCCACCCTACCTCTCTGGGGCCAACGTCCTGACTTTC	CASNMPRPPYLSGANVLTF
TRBV28	.	few	TRBJ2-7	TGTGCCAGCAGTCTAGACTCTGACGAGCAGTACTTC	CASSLDSDEQYF
TRBV7-9	.	.	TRBJ2-5	TGTGCCAGCAGCACCGGGGAACAAGAGACCCAGTACTTC	CASSTGEQETQYF
TRBV7-9	TRBD2	.	TRBJ2-2	TGTGCCAGCAGCTTAGTAGCGGGGGGGAACACCGGGGAGCTGTTTTTT	CASSLVAGGNTGELFF
TRBV6-5	TRBD2	.	TRBJ2-5	TGTGCCAGCAGTCACTGGGCTAGCGGGAGAGGGGAGACCCAGTACTTC	CASSHWASGRGETQYF
TRBV4-3	.	.	TRBJ1-1	TGCGCCAGCAGCCAAGGGGGAGGGAACACTGAAGCTTTCTTT	CASSQGGGNTEAFF
TRBV28	TRBD1	.	TRBJ1-5	TGTGCCAGCAGCTGGACAGGGGCCAGAAATCAGCCCCAGCATTTT	CASSWTGARNQPQHF
TRBV4-2	TRBD2	.	TRBJ2-3	TGTGCCAGCAGCCAAGAACTCGGATTAGCGGGGGCGGGAGATACGCAGTATTTT	CASSQELGLAGAGDTQYF
TRBV18	.	.	TRBJ2-7	TGTGCCAGCTCACCGGATAGGACAGCGGGAGAGCAGTACTTC	CASSPDRTAGEQYF
TRBV23-1	.	.	TRBJ2-2	TGCGCCAGCAGTCAAATCTCACCCCGCCCCGGGGTCTTCGCGAACACCGGGGAGCTGTTTTTT	CASSQISPRPGVFANTGELFF
TRBV4-1	TRBD2	.	TRBJ2-1	TGCGCCAGCAGCCAAGATCCTGGCGGGCTAGCGGGCTCCTACAATGAGCAGTTCTTC	CASSQDPGGLAGSYNEQFF
TRBV27	TRBD1	.	TRBJ1-1	TGTGCCAGCAAGGTCACGACAGGGGTCTTGAACACTGAAGCTTTCTTT	CASKVTTGVLNTEAFF
TRBV19	.	.	TRBJ1-1	TGTGCCAGTACGAGCGGCCTTACCACTGAAGCTTTCTTT	CASTSGLTTEAFF
TRBV19	.	.	TRBJ2-2	TGTGCCAGTAGTACCCCAGGGGCAAAAGGAAACACCGGGGAGCTGTTTTTT	CASSTPGAKGNTGELFF
TRBV30	.	.	TRBJ1-1	TGTGCCTGGAGCGGATCCGGCAGGGCAGGAGCTTTCTTT	CAWSGSGRAGAFF
TRBV27	TRBD2	.	TRBJ2-5	TGTGCCAGCAGTTTATTGGGACTAGGGGACCAAGAGACCCAGTACTTC	CASSLLGLGDQETQYF
TRBV30	.	.	TRBJ1-3	TGTGCCTCCCCGGGGGGGGGCACTGGAAACACCATATATTTT	CASPGGGTGNTIYF
TRBV7-3	TRBD2	.	TRBJ2-1	TGTGCCAGCGGACTAGCGGGCTACAATGAGCAGTTCTTC	CASGLAGYNEQFF
TRBV27	.	.	TRBJ2-5	TGTGCCAGCAGGTACATGGCGGGTCCCCTGGAGACCCAGTACTTC	CASRYMAGPLETQYF
TRBV7-9	.	.	TRBJ1-3	TGTGCCAGCAGCTTAGCGGCCGTTCACATTCTCAGATCTGGAAACACCATATATTTT	CASSLAAVHILRSGNTIYF
TRBV5-1	TRBD2	.	TRBJ2-3	TGCGCCAGCAGCTTCAGGACTAGCGGGGGCACAGATACGCAGTATTTT	CASSFRTSGGTDTQYF
TRBV30	.	.	TRBJ1-1	TGTGCCTGGAGCAACACCCGGGGAGGGACAGCTTTCTTT	CAWSNTRGGTAFF
TRBV15	.	.	TRBJ1-4	TGTGCCACCAGCAGATTCCAGGGGCTCTTTACGGAAAAACTGTTTTTT	CATSRFQGLFTEKLFF
TRBV7-9	.	.	TRBJ1-1	TGTGCCAGCAGCTTAGCGGCGGACACTGAAGCTTTCTTT	CASSLAADTEAFF
TRBV15	TRBD1	.	TRBJ1-4	TGTGCCACCAGCATGGACAGGGGGAATGAAAAACTGTTTTTT	CATSMDRGNEKLFF
TRBV10-2	.	few	TRBJ2-7	TGCGCCAGCAGTGAGGTATCCTACGAGCAGTACTTC	CASSEVSYEQYF
TRBV19	.	.	TRBJ2-1	TGTGCCAGTTTGGGGCGGCTCAATGAGCAGTTCTTC	CASLGRLNEQFF
TRBV5-4	TRBD1	once	TRBJ1-1	TGTGCCAGCAGCATGGACAGGGTGAACACTGAAGCTTTCTTT	CASSMDRVNTEAFF
TRBV4-1	TRBD2	.	TRBJ2-3	TGCGCCAGCAGCCAAGAGGTAGTGGGGGGGGTCGGAGATACGCAGTATTTT	CASSQEVVGGVGDTQYF
TRBV4-3	.	.	TRBJ1-5	TGCGCCAGCAGCCAAGACAGGGCCACTCAGCCCCAGCATTTT	CASSQDRATQPQHF
TRBV5-6	TRBD2	.	TRBJ2-1	TGTGCCAGCAGCCCAAAGGGACTAGCGGGAGTTTATGAGCAGTTCTTC	CASSPKGLAGVYEQFF
TRBV27	.	.	TRBJ1-5	TGTGCCAGCAGGGCGGGTTACAATCAGCCCCAGCATTTT	CASRAGYNQPQHF
TRBV19	TRBD1	.	TRBJ1-4	TGTGCCAGTAGTATCCTGGGACAGAGTGAAAAACTGTTTTTT	CASSILGQSEKLFF
TRBV27	TRBD1	.	TRBJ2-1	TGTGCCAGCAGTTTATTGGGGACAGGGGGCTACAATGAGCAGTTCTTC	CASSLLGTGGYNEQFF
TRBV6-1	TRBD1	.	TRBJ1-2	TGTGCCAGCAGTCATGGGACAGGGGAAAGGGATGGCTACACCTTC	CASSHGTGERDGYTF
TRBV5-6	.	.	TRBJ1-1	TGTGCCAGCAGCCCGTCCTTTGGGCAAACAATGAACACTGAAGCTTTCTTT	CASSPSFGQTMNTEAFF
TRBV5-4	TRBD1	.	TRBJ1-1	TGTGCCAGCAGCTTGGCACAGGGGGGCACTGAAGCTTTCTTT	CASSLAQGGTEAFF
TRBV9	TRBD1	.	TRBJ2-7	TGTGCCAGCAGCGCCCTAGGACAGGGTGCCGAGCAGTACTTC	CASSALGQGAEQYF
TRBV7-9	.	.	TRBJ1-2	TGTGCCAGCAGCTTGCCTCGGGTCGGTTTCTACACCTTC	CASSLPRVGFYTF
TRBV28	TRBD1	.	TRBJ1-5	TGTGCCAGCAGAAGGACAGGGGGCGGCAATCAGCCCCAGCATTTT	CASRRTGGGNQPQHF
TRBV11-2	.	.	TRBJ2-7	TGTGCCAGCAGCCCGACAGGACTTCTAGCGGACAGCTCCTACGAGCAGTACTTC	CASSPTGLLADSSYEQYF
TRBV18	.	.	TRBJ1-1	TGTGCCAGCTCACTAGGGGCAGACATGAACACTGAAGCTTTCTTT	CASSLGADMNTEAFF